A selection of T cell receptor beta chains follows, all from one sample in a study of T cell responses to AZD1222 COVID-19 vaccine. The table came from immunoSEQ multiplex PCR; TCRdb's copy has only in-frame clones and leaves some out. The table lists fewer than 130,000 clones, approximately 90% of them singletons, with roughly 2.5% in the top ten. This specimen consisted of peripheral blood, obtained 28 days after the second AZD1222 dose. The receptor source for this set is an adult who received the AZD1222 COVID-19 vaccine. CDR3s include the opening cysteine and the closing phenylalanine or tryptophan. The D gene is left open where the match is weak. Clone size appears in some rows only: once, few, many, or a class for an expanded clone.

>TRBV6-5|many|NA|TRBJ1-5
CASSLQGGSNQPQHF
TGTGCCAGCAGCCTCCAGGGAGGGAGCAATCAGCCCCAGCATTTT
>TRBV9|NA|NA|TRBJ2-3
CASSVEGGPSTDTQYF
TGTGCCAGCAGCGTAGAGGGGGGCCCCAGCACAGATACGCAGTATTTT
>TRBV7-2|NA|NA|TRBJ1-1
CAQKDRGGEMNTEAFF
TGTGCCCAAAAAGATAGGGGGGGGGAAATGAACACTGAAGCTTTCTTT
>TRBV7-2|NA|NA|TRBJ1-2
CASSPRSQAPYGYTF
TGTGCCAGCAGCCCGCGGTCCCAAGCCCCTTATGGCTACACCTTC
>TRBV5-4|NA|TRBD2|TRBJ2-1
CASSLDPSGGLDNEQFF
TGTGCCAGCAGCTTGGACCCTAGCGGGGGACTAGACAATGAGCAGTTCTTC
>TRBV7-8|NA|TRBD2|TRBJ2-7
CASSLAASGSFPTEQYF
TGTGCCAGCAGCTTAGCGGCTAGCGGGAGTTTCCCTACGGAGCAGTACTTC
>TRBV5-1|NA|NA|TRBJ2-1
CASSPEPHTSYNEQFF
TGCGCCAGCAGCCCAGAGCCCCATACTAGCTACAATGAGCAGTTCTTC
>TRBV11-2|NA|NA|TRBJ1-5
CASSHGTSNQPQHF
TGTGCCAGCAGCCACGGGACAAGCAATCAGCCCCAGCATTTT
>TRBV5-4|NA|TRBD1|TRBJ2-7
CASSSGTGKSYEQYF
TGTGCCAGCAGTTCTGGGACAGGAAAATCCTACGAGCAGTACTTC
>TRBV3-1/TRBV3-2|NA|NA|TRBJ1-2
CASSPIQGANYGYTF
TGTGCCAGCAGCCCCATCCAGGGAGCTAACTATGGCTACACCTTC
>TRBV28|NA|NA|TRBJ1-2
CAMQDSNYGYTF
TGTGCCATGCAAGACAGTAACTATGGCTACACCTTC
>TRBV18|NA|NA|TRBJ1-2
CASSPSGIYGYTF
TGTGCCAGCTCACCATCGGGAATCTATGGCTACACCTTC
>TRBV20-1|NA|NA|TRBJ2-1
CSASVDSSYNEQFF
TGCAGTGCTAGTGTGGACAGCTCCTACAATGAGCAGTTCTTC
>TRBV28|NA|TRBD1|TRBJ1-1
CASSSGTASPKSF
TGTGCCAGCAGTTCCGGGACAGCCTCACCGAAAAGCTTT
>TRBV19|NA|NA|TRBJ1-5
CASSGGTPDSNQPQHF
TGTGCCAGTAGTGGGGGGACGCCTGATAGCAATCAGCCCCAGCATTTT
>TRBV6-2/TRBV6-3|NA|TRBD2|TRBJ2-1
CASSYRRTSGTYEQFF
TGTGCCAGCAGTTACAGAAGGACTAGCGGGACCTATGAGCAGTTCTTC
>TRBV9|NA|TRBD2|TRBJ2-7
CASSVALASGTYEQYF
TGTGCCAGCAGCGTAGCTTTGGCTAGCGGGACGTACGAGCAGTACTTC
>TRBV19|NA|TRBD1|TRBJ1-2
CASSSRGTVIFYGYTF
TGTGCCAGTAGTTCCCGGGGGACAGTTATATTCTATGGCTACACCTTC
>TRBV10-3|NA|NA|TRBJ1-1
CASRGAAQAAEAFF
TGTGCCTCCAGAGGGGCGGCCCAGGCGGCTGAAGCTTTCTTT
>TRBV28|NA|NA|TRBJ1-1
CASTPTSMNTEAFF
TGTGCCAGCACCCCGACGAGCATGAACACTGAAGCTTTCTTT
>TRBV5-1|NA|TRBD1|TRBJ1-5
CASSPDRGDQPQHF
TGCGCCAGCAGCCCGGACAGGGGGGATCAGCCCCAGCATTTT
>TRBV7-6|NA|TRBD1|TRBJ1-5
CASSLGAATGFQPQHF
TGTGCCAGCAGCTTAGGGGCAGCGACAGGGTTCCAGCCCCAGCATTTT
>TRBV7-9|NA|TRBD2|TRBJ2-3
CASSLLAGGTDTQYF
TGTGCCAGCAGCCTCTTAGCGGGAGGAACAGATACGCAGTATTTT
>TRBV18|NA|TRBD1|TRBJ1-1
CASSPIRQGNTEAFF
TGTGCCAGCTCACCAATTAGACAGGGGAACACTGAAGCTTTCTTT
>TRBV7-2|NA|NA|TRBJ1-2
CASSLSPLDYGYTF
TGTGCCAGCAGCTTATCCCCCCTCGACTATGGCTACACCTTC
>TRBV27|NA|NA|TRBJ1-2
CATGTYREEGYTF
TGTGCCACCGGAACGTACAGGGAAGAGGGCTACACCTTC
>TRBV4-3|NA|NA|TRBJ1-4
CASSTNRAGNEKLFF
TGCGCCAGCAGCACAAACAGGGCAGGTAATGAAAAACTGTTTTTT
>TRBV5-1|once|NA|TRBJ1-4
CASSSGGLDEKLFF
TGCGCCAGCAGCTCCGGGGGTTTGGATGAAAAACTGTTTTTT
>TRBV5-4|NA|NA|TRBJ2-6
CASSLEGVHVLTF
TGTGCCAGCAGCTTGGAAGGGGTCCACGTCCTGACTTTC